What follows are 10 T cell receptor beta chains derived from one specimen sequenced in a study of blood T cells in healthy people across ages. Together with a sample-barcoded 5' primer, a J-beta primer mix was included in a second PCR lasting about 6 to 11 cycles. TCRdb used MiXCR to reprocess the 5' RACE reads, holding one entry per CDR3 protein. The sample lists 920,000 or so distinct CDR3 sequences; less than 50% were seen once. The source material was blood. The origin of the receptors is a woman aged 55-69 years in good health.

V and J are TRBV13 and TRBJ2-3; D not certain. V dropped 6 bases and J dropped 5 bases, with 12 bases sitting between them. The CDR3 length is 13 residues. Germline V gene lookup returns CDR1 PRHDT and CDR2 FYEKMQ (reference sequence). The CDR3 DNA is TGTGCCAGCAGAGAGCAGGTGGGAGATACGCAGTATTTT. As protein: CASREQVGDTQYF.

The chain combines TRBV9 with TRBJ2-3, with TRBD1 matching over 8 bases. The germline V gene encodes CDR1 SGDLS and CDR2 YYNGEE. Trimming removed 6 bases from V and 0 bases from J; junction bases left unmatched: 6. The CDR3 contains 15 residues. The CDR3 region has the DNA TGTGCCAGCACCTCCGGACAGGGTAGCACAGATACGCAGTATTTT. It encodes CASTSGQGSTDTQYF.

This clonotype was seen just once. The J gene is TRBJ2-7, the V gene TRBV20-1; tentatively, D is TRBD2 (5 bases). The CDR3 contains 14 residues. Germline values: CDR1 DFQATT, CDR2 SNEGSKA (reference sequence). Trimming pared 4 bases from V and 0 bases from J, leaving 13 bases between. The CDR3 region has the DNA TGCAGTGCTACCAGGATCGAGGGCTCCTACGAGCAGTACTTC. Translating it yields CSATRIEGSYEQYF.

The chain employs TRBV11-2 and TRBJ2-7; D is undetermined. The CDR3 totals 13 residues. V lost 3 bases, J lost 3 bases, and 9 bases lay in between. In germline, CDR1 is SGHAT, CDR2 FQNNGV. The DNA for the CDR3 is TGTGCCAGCAGCTTCGATACCGTCTACGAGCAGTACTTC. It is translated as CASSFDTVYEQYF.

The CDR3 is CASSETLGTLPTSKYF. The DNA of the CDR3 is TGTGCCAGCAGCGAGACTCTGGGGACCTTACCTACGAGCAAGTACTTC. The chain is built from TRBV7-9 and TRBJ2-7; D may correspond to TRBD1 or TRBD2 (5 bases each). CDR3 length: 16 amino acids. Trimming left V 5 bases short and J 11 bases short, with 28 bases between. Germline V gives CDR1 SEHNR, CDR2 FQNEAQ (reference sequence).

There are a few counts of this clonotype. The V and J genes are TRBV6-7 and TRBJ1-6; 10 nucleotides align to TRBD1. TRBV6-7 is annotated as an ORF whose role is uncertain. This CDR3 contains 17 residues. Unmatched junction bases numbered 14, after V lost 8 bases and J lost 7 bases. CDR3 sequence reads: CASSKESLDRGNSPLHF. DNA for the CDR3: TGTGCCAGCTCCAAAGAGAGTTTGGACAGGGGGAATTCACCCCTCCACTTT.

This chain connects TRBV27 to TRBJ1-2, with D possibly TRBD1 on 5 matching bases. Germline V lookup: CDR1 MNHEY, CDR2 SMNVEV (reference sequence). This CDR3 spans 14 amino acids. Deletions cut 8 bases from V and 2 bases from J, with 15 bases between. CDR3 nucleotide sequence: TGTGCCAGCCGATACACCGGGGGGAACTATGGCTACACCTTC. Its protein is CASRYTGGNYGYTF.

This chain links TRBV7-9 with TRBJ2-7; D not certain. Germline V gene data show CDR1 as SEHNR and CDR2 as FQNEAQ (reference sequence). Trimming cost V 5 bases and J 0 bases, with 11 bases left between them. The CDR3 length is 14 residues. The CDR3 loop is CASSVVVSSYEQYF. CDR3 DNA sequence: TGTGCCAGCAGCGTAGTGGTGAGCTCCTACGAGCAGTACTTC.

This sequence joins TRBV4-2 and TRBJ2-3; 8 positions match TRBD2. The V gene's germline CDR1 is LGHNA and CDR2 YNFKEQ. This CDR3 is 17 amino acids long. The trim removed 4 bases at V and 0 bases at J, leaving 9 bases unmatched. This CDR3 reads CASSPRPTSGSTDTQYF. CDR3 nucleotides: TGTGCCAGCAGCCCACGCCCTACTAGCGGTAGCACAGATACGCAGTATTTT.

The chain joins TRBV24-1 to TRBJ2-3; TRBD1 is a possible D gene (6 bases). V was trimmed by 4 bases and J by 7 bases, leaving 17 bases between them. The CDR3 sequence is 15 residues long. Germline lookup yields CDR1 KGHDR and CDR2 SFDVKD. The DNA of the CDR3 is TGTGCCACCAGTGAGAGACGGGACATTCGTCATACGCAGTATTTT. Translating gives CATSERRDIRHTQYF.